The clone carrying this T cell receptor beta chain has only one observation. Here immunoSEQ multiplex PCR was the method, and the copy in TCRdb shows in-frame clones only, minus some. The sample has about 120,000 clones, roughly three quarters seen once; the top ten hold over 7%. The data stem from a study of blood T cell repertoires in COVID-19. The overall study: The study drew acute and convalescent COVID-19 samples from the United States, Italy and Spain. Sample material is recorded as cDNA or gDNA derived from T cells, B-cell-depleted T cells, or PBMCs.

V dropped 2 bases and J dropped 2; count of bases not matched to a gene: 3. This CDR3 is 14 amino acids long. Germline CDR1 is GTSNPN and CDR2 is SVGIG (reference sequence). Sequenced input: peripheral blood. This receptor was obtained from a human donor in a cohort sampled during active COVID-19. The chain couples TRBV30 to TRBJ2-5; 9 nucleotides align to TRBD2. The CDR3 region is CAWSISGGQETQYF. CDR3 DNA: TGTGCCTGGAGTATTAGCGGGGGACAAGAGACCCAGTACTTC.